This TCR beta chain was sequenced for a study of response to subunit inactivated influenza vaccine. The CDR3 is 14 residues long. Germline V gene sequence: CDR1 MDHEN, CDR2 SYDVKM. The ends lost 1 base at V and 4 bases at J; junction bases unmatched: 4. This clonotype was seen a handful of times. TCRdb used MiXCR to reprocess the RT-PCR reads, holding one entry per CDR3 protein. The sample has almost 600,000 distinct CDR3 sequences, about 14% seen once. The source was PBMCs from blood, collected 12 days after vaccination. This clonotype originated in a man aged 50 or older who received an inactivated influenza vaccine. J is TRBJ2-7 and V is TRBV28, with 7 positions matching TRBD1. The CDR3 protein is CASSLLGQIYEQYF. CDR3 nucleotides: TGTGCCAGCAGTTTATTGGGACAGATATACGAGCAGTACTTC.